Presented here are 29 T cell receptor beta chains from one specimen sequenced in a study of CD8 T cells in Susac syndrome. Reverse transcription of roughly 0.45 to 1 ug RNA was performed with random hexamers. TCRdb called the immunoSEQ multiplex PCR reads again in MiXCR, with one record for every CDR3 protein. The sample lists approximately 180,000 distinct CDR3 sequences; about 91% were seen once. Sequenced material: CD4+ T cells from PBMCs. These receptors were collected from a human donor with Susac syndrome.

The chain has TRBV5-6 and TRBJ2-7, with 8 bases lining up with TRBD1. Germline CDR1 reads SGHDT; CDR2 reads YYEEEE. The CDR3 spans 15 residues. Trimming took 1 base from V and 1 from J; bases not matched to a gene: 4. CDR3 protein: CASSLMQGASYEQYF. The CDR3, as DNA: TGTGCCAGCAGCTTGATGCAGGGGGCATCCTACGAGCAGTACTTC.

The chain has TRBV5-1 and TRBJ2-5; 13 bases map to TRBD2. V gave up 0 bases and J gave up 2 bases; unmatched junction bases: 7. Per germline, CDR1 SGHRS and CDR2 YFSETQ. The CDR3 has 18 amino acids. Written as DNA, the CDR3 is TGCGCCAGCAGCTTGGTTTTACTAGCGGGAGGGGGTCAAGAGACCCAGTACTTC. Translation: CASSLVLLAGGGQETQYF.

The chain recombines TRBV20-1 with TRBJ1-1, with TRBD1 matching over 8 bases. Germline loops: CDR1 DFQATT, CDR2 SNEGSKA (reference sequence). CDR3 length equals 16 residues. V was pared by 5 bases and J by 2 bases, with 13 bases of the junction left unmatched. CDR3 DNA sequence: TGCAGTGCTTCTGCTCTAAAGGACAGGGCCAACACTGAAGCTTTCTTT. Amino acid sequence: CSASALKDRANTEAFF.

The rearrangement joins TRBV30 to TRBJ2-5, with D unclear. The CDR3 spans 14 residues. The germline V gene encodes CDR1 GTSNPN and CDR2 SVGIG (reference sequence). The ends were cut back, 4 bases at V and 2 bases at J, with 14 bases in the middle. The CDR3: CAWIKIGSQETQYF. Written as DNA, the CDR3 is TGTGCCTGGATTAAGATCGGGTCTCAAGAGACCCAGTACTTC. The full variable domain, completed using reference TRBV30 and TRBJ2-5, is SQTIHQWPATLVQPVGSPLSLECTVEGTSNPNLYWYRQAAGRGLQLLFYSVGIGQISSEVPQNLSASRPQDRQFILSSKKLLLSDSGFYLCAWIKIGSQETQYFGPGTRLLVL.

The chain combines TRBV18 with TRBJ1-2; perhaps TRBD1 as D (5 bases). V lost 4 bases, J lost 3 bases, and 12 bases lay in between. Per germline, CDR1 KGHSH and CDR2 LQKENI. The CDR3 runs to 14 residues. This chain's CDR3 is CASSLSGNYYGYTF. The CDR3 coding sequence is TGTGCCAGCTCACTGTCAGGGAACTACTATGGCTACACCTTC.

The chain combines TRBV3-1 with TRBJ1-1; D unclear. CDR3 length: 13 residues. V shed 1 base and J shed 3 bases, with 6 bases lying between them. CDR1 is LGHDT, CDR2 YNNKEL, per germline (reference sequence). The CDR3 sequence: CASSQVEDTEAFF. CDR3 DNA: TGTGCCAGCAGCCAAGTCGAGGACACTGAAGCTTTCTTT. Full variable domain (missing parts from reference TRBV3-1 and TRBJ1-1): DTAVSQTPKYLVTQMGNDKSIKCEQNLGHDTMYWYKQDSKKFLKIMFSYNNKELIINETVPNRFSPKSPDKAHLNLHINSLELGDSAVYFCASSQVEDTEAFFGQGTRLTVV.

The gene calls are TRBV10-3 and TRBJ1-2; a weak D match, TRBD1 (5 bases). The germline V gene encodes CDR1 ENHRY and CDR2 SYGVKD. The ends were cut back, 0 bases at V and 0 bases at J, with 11 bases in the middle. The CDR3 has 16 residues. The chain's CDR3 is CAISESGDGANYGYTF. The CDR3 DNA sequence: TGTGCCATCAGTGAGTCCGGGGACGGAGCTAACTATGGCTACACCTTC.

The J gene is TRBJ2-1, the V gene TRBV7-9; D is possibly TRBD1 (7 bases). The CDR3 has 16 residues. Trimming took off 9 bases at V and 4 bases at J, with 22 bases between the two ends. In germline, CDR1 is SEHNR, CDR2 FQNEAQ (reference sequence). In DNA, the CDR3 is TGTGCCAGACTCGTGCGGGGTGTACAGGGGTACAATGAGCAGTTCTTC. Its translation: CARLVRGVQGYNEQFF. The variable domain in full, completed from reference TRBV7-9 and TRBJ2-1, reads DTGVSQNPRHKITKRGQNVTFRCDPISEHNRLYWYRQTLGQGPEFLTYFQNEAQLEKSRLLSDRFSAERPKGSFSTLEIQRTEQGDSAMYLCARLVRGVQGYNEQFFGPGTRLTVL.

The rearrangement links TRBV5-1 to TRBJ2-1; 11 bases align to TRBD2. The CDR3 extends over 16 amino acids. J gave up 9 bases and V 0 bases, and 8 bases lay outside the gene matches. Germline V CDR1 and CDR2: SGHRS, YFSETQ. The CDR3 sequence is CASSLAVGLAGGEQFF. The DNA for the CDR3 is TGCGCCAGCAGCTTGGCTGTTGGGCTAGCGGGAGGTGAGCAGTTCTTC.

V is TRBV20-1 and J is TRBJ1-1; 9 nucleotides line up with TRBD1. The CDR3 has 13 residues. Germline V gene data show CDR1 as DFQATT and CDR2 as SNEGSKA (reference sequence). V was pared by 4 bases and J by 3 bases, with 3 bases of the junction left unmatched. The CDR3 loop is CSAKQGAYTEAFF. The CDR3, as DNA: TGCAGTGCTAAACAGGGGGCGTACACTGAAGCTTTCTTT.

The chain employs TRBV7-3 and TRBJ2-3, with no clear D. The CDR3 extends over 15 amino acids. Between the trimmed V and J ends, which lost 0 bases and 5 bases, there was a span of 12 bases. Germline V gene sequence: CDR1 SGHTA, CDR2 FQGTGA. This CDR3 reads CASSLTGSRIDTQYF. DNA for the CDR3: TGTGCCAGCAGCTTAACGGGTTCAAGGATAGATACGCAGTATTTT.

This rearrangement joins TRBV7-3 to TRBJ2-1, with 7 bases aligning to TRBD2. The CDR3 is 15 residues long. Germline CDR1 and CDR2: SGHTA and FQGTGA. V lost 4 bases and J lost 6; bases outside the gene matches: 9. CDR3 sequence (DNA): TGTGCCAGCAGCTGGCAGGGCGGGAGTGCCAATGAGCAGTTCTTC. It is translated as CASSWQGGSANEQFF.

CDR3: CSAFRAFNQPQHF. The CDR3 bases are TGCAGTGCTTTCCGGGCGTTCAATCAGCCCCAGCATTTT. The chain employs TRBV20-1 and TRBJ1-5; D remains unclear. Trimming cost V 5 bases and J 3 bases, with 11 bases left between them. CDR1 DFQATT and CDR2 SNEGSKA come from the germline V gene (reference sequence). The CDR3 spans 13 residues.

V is TRBV27 and J is TRBJ2-1; weak D call: TRBD2 (6 bases). Trimming shortened V by 5 bases and J by 4 bases, and 15 bases separated the two germline ends. Germline CDR1 reads MNHEY; CDR2 reads SMNVEV (reference sequence). This CDR3 is built from 15 residues. In nucleotides, the CDR3 is TGTGCCAGCAGTACTCTCGCGGGACCTTACAATGAGCAGTTCTTC. This gives the protein CASSTLAGPYNEQFF.

V gene TRBV20-1 combines with J gene TRBJ1-5; no reliable D call. Trimming took 0 bases from V and 5 from J, leaving 8 bases between them. CDR3 size: 13 residues. Germline lookup yields CDR1 DFQATT and CDR2 SNEGSKA (reference sequence). CDR3 coding DNA: TGCAGTGCTAGAGATGAGAGTGATCAGCCCCAGCATTTT. It encodes CSARDESDQPQHF.

J is TRBJ2-3 and V is TRBV7-9; D is undetermined. Deletions cut 6 bases from V and 7 bases from J, with 11 bases between. Germline V gives CDR1 SEHNR, CDR2 FQNEAQ (reference sequence). CDR3 length: 12 residues. The chain's CDR3 is CASRAEAYTQYF. CDR3 DNA: TGTGCCAGCAGAGCCGAGGCGTATACGCAGTATTTT.

The chain combines TRBV30 with TRBJ1-1, with D uncertain. CDR3 length: 14 residues. Trimming left V 6 bases short and J 4 bases short, with 18 bases between. CDR1 is GTSNPN and CDR2 is SVGIG in the germline V gene (reference sequence). CDR3 nucleotide sequence: TGTGCCTGTCTCCCACCCGTGACGGCCACTGAAGCTTTCTTT. Protein product: CACLPPVTATEAFF.

The count of this clonotype is one. V gene TRBV4-1 combines with J gene TRBJ2-2; 12 bases agree with TRBD2. The CDR3 length is 16 residues. V lost 2 bases to trimming and J lost 3 bases; unmatched junction nucleotides: 1. Germline V gene lookup returns CDR1 MGHRA and CDR2 YSYEKL. The CDR3 region is CASSQRLAGDTGELFF. The CDR3 region has the DNA TGCGCCAGCAGCCAACGACTAGCGGGAGACACCGGGGAGCTGTTTTTT.

The chain carries TRBV20-1 and TRBJ2-7; D might be TRBD1 (7 bases). The CDR3 covers 13 residues. Looked up from germline, CDR1 is DFQATT and CDR2 is SNEGSKA (reference sequence). The germline V and J ends were trimmed by 3 bases and 4 bases, with 13 bases remaining between them. The CDR3 DNA reads TGCAGTGCTAGGGGGGGACAGAAGTACGAGCAGTACTTC. It specifies CSARGGQKYEQYF.

The V gene is TRBV6-6, the J gene TRBJ1-3; 8 bases line up with TRBD1. This CDR3 contains 15 residues. Germline V gene sequence: CDR1 MNHNY, CDR2 SVGAGI (reference sequence). The V and J ends lost 10 bases and 3 bases, in that order; junction bases with no gene match: 11. CDR3 amino acids: CAISSGQVIGNTIYF. DNA of the CDR3: TGTGCCATCTCCTCGGGACAGGTTATTGGAAACACCATATATTTT.

The chain links TRBV10-3 to TRBJ2-6; D not certain. The CDR3 spans 15 residues. Trimming removed 3 bases from V and 1 base from J, with 7 bases in between. The germline V gene encodes CDR1 ENHRY and CDR2 SYGVKD. The CDR3 sequence is CAISDGRSGANVLTF. The CDR3 DNA reads as TGTGCCATCAGTGATGGAAGGTCTGGGGCCAACGTCCTGACTTTC.

J is TRBJ1-5 and V is TRBV20-1, with TRBD1 matching 7 bases. The CDR3 is 15 residues long. The V gene end was trimmed by 3 bases and the J gene end by 0 bases; junction bases not matched to a gene: 5. From germline, CDR1 is DFQATT and CDR2 SNEGSKA (reference sequence). The CDR3 spells CSASAGGNSNQPQHF. In nucleotides, the CDR3 is TGCAGTGCTAGCGCAGGGGGAAATAGCAATCAGCCCCAGCATTTT.

This chain connects TRBV6-6 to TRBJ2-2; D is unresolved. The V and J ends lost 2 bases and 4 bases respectively, with 14 bases between them. This CDR3 is built from 16 residues. CDR1 MNHNY and CDR2 SVGAGI come from the germline V gene (reference sequence). DNA for the CDR3: TGTGCCAGCAGTTACGACCCACTAATAGGCACCGGGGAGCTGTTTTTT. Residues: CASSYDPLIGTGELFF.

The rearrangement joins TRBV27 to TRBJ2-1; 11 nucleotides agree with TRBD2. In germline, CDR1 is MNHEY, CDR2 SMNVEV (reference sequence). Trimming took 4 bases from V and 11 from J; bases not matched to a gene: 7. This CDR3 spans 14 amino acids. CDR3 amino acids: CASSSTSGTRKQFF. The CDR3 bases are TGTGCCAGCAGTTCGACTAGCGGGACGAGGAAGCAGTTCTTC.

This clonotype occurred once. J is TRBJ1-1 and V is TRBV9; D unclear. CDR1 is SGDLS and CDR2 is YYNGEE in the germline V gene. The ends were cut back, 0 bases at V and 0 bases at J, with 9 bases in the middle. The CDR3 runs to 15 residues. CDR3 loop: CASSVAGRLNTEAFF. The CDR3 region has the DNA TGTGCCAGCAGCGTAGCTGGGCGGCTGAACACTGAAGCTTTCTTT.

The gene calls are TRBV27 and TRBJ2-3; D is unresolved. Trimming took 7 bases from V and 5 from J, leaving 19 bases between them. Germline V CDR1 and CDR2: MNHEY, SMNVEV (reference sequence). This CDR3 comprises 15 residues. CDR3 in DNA: TGTGCCAGCACGAAGTGGGTGCAGGTCGGAGATACGCAGTATTTT. Translation: CASTKWVQVGDTQYF.

The chain couples TRBV19 to TRBJ2-4, with D possibly matching TRBD1 (5 bases). Germline V gene data show CDR1 as LNHDA and CDR2 as SQIVND (reference sequence). The CDR3 loop spans 13 amino acids. Trimming pared 8 bases from V and 0 bases from J, leaving 8 bases between. The CDR3 region has the DNA TGTGCCAGTTGTGACAGAGCCAAAAACATTCAGTACTTC. This encodes CASCDRAKNIQYF.

The chain recombines TRBV5-1 with TRBJ2-3, with TRBD2 matching 8 bases. Germline CDR1 is SGHRS and CDR2 is YFSETQ. The CDR3 is 16 amino acids. The V segment lost 2 bases and the J segment 0 bases; nucleotides outside the gene matches: 5. CDR3 in amino acids: CASSFVRGASTDTQYF. The CDR3 DNA reads as TGCGCCAGCAGCTTTGTGCGGGGGGCCAGCACAGATACGCAGTATTTT.

The gene calls are TRBV5-4 and TRBJ1-4; D unclear. Germline lookup yields CDR1 SGHNT and CDR2 YYREEE (reference sequence). The CDR3 spans 15 residues. Deletions cut 4 bases from V and 4 bases from J, with 14 bases between. The CDR3 protein is CASSANGRINEKLFF. The CDR3 bases are TGTGCCAGCAGCGCAAACGGACGGATTAATGAAAAACTGTTTTTT.